The 25 T cell receptor beta chains below come from one sample, sequenced in a study of blood T cells in healthy people across ages. With a J-beta primer mix and a sample-barcoded 5' primer, a second PCR ran 7 to 11 cycles. TCRdb re-called the 5' RACE reads with MiXCR, one entry per CDR3 protein. The table records hundreds of thousands of distinct CDR3 sequences, around a fifth of them present only once. The source material was blood. The receptor set was obtained from an older man in good health.

This clonotype was found a few times. A much larger clone lies one base from this, so it may be a read error. The chain combines TRBV24-1 with TRBJ2-5; 13 nucleotides align to TRBD2. CDR1 is KGHDR, CDR2 SFDVKD, per germline. Trimming at V came to 4 bases and at J to 3 bases, leaving 1 base not matched to a gene. The CDR3 sequence is 15 residues long. This CDR3 is CATSDGTSGEETQYF. DNA of the CDR3: TGTGCCACCAGTGACGGGACTAGCGGGGAAGAGACCCAGTACTTC.

This clonotype showed up just a few times. The chain employs TRBV6-1 and TRBJ2-7; TRBD1 matches 9 bases. Germline CDR1 MNHNS, CDR2 SASEGT. The CDR3 has 14 residues. The ends lost 8 bases at V and 4 bases at J; junction bases unmatched: 9. CDR3 bases: TGTGCCAGCCTCTACAGGGGGCTAGTATACGAGCAGTACTTC. This codes for CASLYRGLVYEQYF.

The chain combines TRBV15 with TRBJ2-5; D is unclear. With 0 bases removed from V and 4 bases from J, the gap between germline ends came to 24 bases. The CDR3 length is 19 residues. CDR1 and CDR2 from the germline V gene are LNHNV and YYDKDF (reference sequence). Written as DNA, the CDR3 is TGTGCCACCAGCAGAGATCAGATCCTTGGGTACGGAGTGGTAGAGACCCAGTACTTC. Its protein is CATSRDQILGYGVVETQYF.

V and J are TRBV2 and TRBJ1-1; D ambiguous. V lost 5 bases, J lost 1 base, and 8 bases lay in between. The germline V gene has CDR1 SNHLY and CDR2 FYNNEI. The CDR3 length is 13 residues. The DNA for the CDR3 is TGTGCCAGCAGTCGCAGGCCGAACACTGAAGCTTTCTTT. Its protein is CASSRRPNTEAFF. The full variable domain, its missing parts supplied by reference TRBV2 and TRBJ1-1, is EPEVTQTPSHQVTQMGQEVILRCVPISNHLYFYWYRQILGQKVEFLVSFYNNEISEKSEIFDDQFSVERPDGSNFTLKIRSTKLEDSAMYFCASSRRPNTEAFFGQGTRLTVV.

This clonotype was observed a handful of times. The chain is built from TRBV29-1 and TRBJ2-7; tentative D call: TRBD1 (5 bases). Per the germline V gene, CDR1 is SQVTM and CDR2 is ANQGSEA. Trimming left V 8 bases short and J 5 bases short, with 16 bases between. This CDR3 has 12 residues. CDR3 DNA sequence: TGCAGCCCGCCTGGGGCAACGGACGAGCAGTACTTC. Protein sequence: CSPPGATDEQYF.

In DNA, the CDR3 is TGTGCCAGCTCACCAAAGTCTAGTTCCGAGCAGTACTTC. Translation gives CASSPKSSSEQYF. The rearrangement joins TRBV18 to TRBJ2-7, with no clear D. Trimming cost V 2 bases and J 6 bases, with 11 bases left between them. This CDR3 has 13 residues. Germline V lookup: CDR1 KGHSH, CDR2 LQKENI.

This clonotype has only a few counts. This chain connects TRBV7-9 to TRBJ2-1, with TRBD2 identical over 7 bases. The CDR3 has 15 residues. The J segment lost 4 bases and the V segment lost 6 bases, leaving 9 bases of the junction unmatched. Germline V gives CDR1 SEHNR, CDR2 FQNEAQ (reference sequence). The CDR3 DNA is TGTGCCAGCAGTCCCCCTCGGGGGGTATACAATGAGCAGTTCTTC. Encoded protein: CASSPPRGVYNEQFF.

In this sample, this clonotype turned up a few times. The genes are TRBV5-1 and TRBJ2-5; D possibly corresponds to TRBD2 (6 bases). The CDR3 has 16 residues. The germline V gene has CDR1 SGHRS and CDR2 YFSETQ. The ends were cut back, 1 base at V and 2 bases at J, with 15 bases in the middle. The CDR3 is CASSLWSGSSQETQYF. The DNA of the CDR3 is TGCGCCAGCAGCTTGTGGTCCGGGAGTAGTCAAGAGACCCAGTACTTC.

This clonotype turned up a few times. This chain uses TRBV7-9 with TRBJ2-7; TRBD2 matches 11 bases. The CDR3 spans 15 residues. The V segment lost 6 bases and the J segment 9 bases; nucleotides outside the gene matches: 13. Per the germline V gene, CDR1 is SEHNR and CDR2 is FQNEAQ (reference sequence). The CDR3 nucleotides read TGTGCCAGCAGTCGACCCACTAGCGGGAGATCTGTGCAGTACTTC. This sequence encodes CASSRPTSGRSVQYF.

This clonotype was seen only a few times. V usage is TRBV18 and J usage is TRBJ2-3; D uncertain. CDR1 and CDR2 from the germline V gene are KGHSH and LQKENI. CDR3 size: 15 residues. Between the trimmed V and J ends, which lost 1 base and 0 bases, there was a span of 8 bases. The CDR3 sequence is CASSPLSFSTDTQYF. CDR3 sequence (DNA): TGTGCCAGCTCACCACTCTCGTTTAGCACAGATACGCAGTATTTT. The full variable domain, with the rest looked up from reference TRBV18 and TRBJ2-3, is NAGVMQNPRHLVRRRGQEARLRCSPMKGHSHVYWYRQLPEEGLKFMVYLQKENIIDESGMPKERFSAEFPKEGPSILRIQQVVRGDSAAYFCASSPLSFSTDTQYFGPGTRLTVL.

This clonotype turned up a few times. The chain has TRBV7-2 and TRBJ1-2, with D possibly matching TRBD1 (5 bases). V lost 2 bases to trimming and J lost 4 bases, with 17 bases between them. Germline assignment: CDR1 SGHTA and CDR2 FQGNSA. The CDR3 has 16 amino acids. The CDR3 DNA sequence: TGTGCCAGCAGCTTAAGAGTGACAGAGACCTCCTATGGCTACACCTTC. Translating it yields CASSLRVTETSYGYTF.

The chain couples TRBV28 to TRBJ2-7, with 14 bases identical to TRBD2. This CDR3 is 18 amino acids long. Germline CDR1 is MDHEN and CDR2 is SYDVKM. V was clipped by 6 bases and J by 2 bases; unmatched bases: 12. The CDR3 here is CASRPATSGRVNPYEQYF. The CDR3 bases are TGTGCCAGCAGACCAGCGACTAGCGGGAGGGTCAACCCCTACGAGCAGTACTTC. Combining the CDR3 with reference TRBV28 and TRBJ2-7 gives the whole variable domain DVKVTQSSRYLVKRTGEKVFLECVQDMDHENMFWYRQDPGLGLRLIYFSYDVKMKEKGDIPEGYSVSREKKERFSLILESASTNQTSMYLCASRPATSGRVNPYEQYFGPGTRLTVT.

About this clonotype: At one boundary the junction diverges from the germline segment, which might be a read error. J is TRBJ2-3 and V is TRBV20-1, with TRBD2 identical over 10 bases. The CDR3 contains 14 residues. Looked up from germline, CDR1 is DFQATT and CDR2 is SNEGSKA (reference sequence). CDR3 sequence reads: CSTRSSGGRDTQYF. CDR3 DNA sequence: TGCAGTACTAGATCTAGCGGGGGTAGAGATACGCAGTATTTT.

This clonotype was detected a few times. The rearrangement links TRBV5-4 to TRBJ2-5; D perhaps matches TRBD2 (6 bases). In germline, CDR1 is SGHNT, CDR2 YYREEE (reference sequence). Trimming left V 0 bases short and J 6 bases short, with 12 bases between. The CDR3 contains 14 residues. CDR3 sequence (DNA): TGTGCCAGCAGCTTGGTCGGGGGTCTACAGACCCAGTACTTC. Translation gives CASSLVGGLQTQYF.

Points on this clonotype: A read error is possible here, since a much larger clone lies one base away. V is TRBV6-4 and J is TRBJ1-4; D perhaps matches TRBD1 (5 bases). This CDR3 spans 17 amino acids. The V gene's germline CDR1 is MRHNA and CDR2 SNTAGT. The CDR3, as DNA: TGTGACAGCAGTGACTCTATGTTGGGACGAGTGGGTGAAAAACTGTTTTTT. This gives the protein CDSSDSMLGRVGEKLFF.

The sample holds many counts of this clonotype. The rearrangement joins TRBV2 to TRBJ1-1; D uncertain. This CDR3 has 11 amino acids. The ends were cut back, 5 bases at V and 1 base at J, with 2 bases in the middle. Per germline, CDR1 SNHLY and CDR2 FYNNEI. The CDR3 loop reads CASSQNTEAFF. The CDR3 bases are TGTGCCAGCAGTCAGAACACTGAAGCTTTCTTT.

The chain is built from TRBV20-1 and TRBJ2-1, with TRBD2 matching 9 bases. The CDR3 consists of 20 residues. V shed 0 bases and J 7 bases; nucleotides not matched to a gene: 22. Germline V gene data show CDR1 as DFQATT and CDR2 as SNEGSKA (reference sequence). CDR3 amino acids: CSARDQGLAGRLRPPNEQFF. For the CDR3, the DNA is TGCAGTGCTAGAGATCAAGGCCTAGCGGGAAGACTACGCCCACCGAATGAGCAGTTCTTC.

About this clonotype: Sequence at one end of the junction differs from germline and may be a read error. This chain links TRBV5-1 with TRBJ2-1; 12 nucleotides line up with TRBD2. CDR3 size: 14 residues. Germline CDR1 reads SGHRS; CDR2 reads YFSETQ. The CDR3 loop reads CVSSLTSGGNEQFF. CDR3 sequence (DNA): TGCGTCAGCAGCTTAACTAGCGGGGGGAATGAGCAGTTCTTC. Looking up the rest from reference TRBV5-1 and TRBJ2-1 gives the full variable domain: KAGVTQTPRYLIKTRGQQVTLSCSPISGHRSVSWYQQTPGQGLQFLFEYFSETQRNKGNFPGRFSGRQFSNSRSEMNVSTLELGDSALYLCVSSLTSGGNEQFFGPGTRLTVL.

This clonotype was recorded many times. This chain connects TRBV7-3 to TRBJ2-5; D perhaps matches TRBD1 (6 bases). The CDR3 is 13 amino acids. Germline CDR1 and CDR2: SGHTA and FQGTGA. V was shortened by 4 bases and J by 7 bases, with 13 bases between the two germline ends. In DNA form, the CDR3 reads TGTGCCAGCAGCTCAGACAGGCTGGGGACCCAGTACTTC. This codes for CASSSDRLGTQYF.

Only a few counts were recorded for this clonotype. The chain links TRBV3-1 to TRBJ2-1, with no clear D. This CDR3 has 14 residues. Trimming pared 0 bases from V and 6 bases from J, leaving 9 bases between. The germline V gene encodes CDR1 LGHDT and CDR2 YNNKEL (reference sequence). The CDR3 loop is CASSQDSDGNEQFF. The CDR3 DNA reads TGTGCCAGCAGCCAAGACAGTGATGGCAATGAGCAGTTCTTC.

This clonotype was observed a few times. The chain uses TRBV7-3 and TRBJ2-1; D is unresolved. The closer fit of TRBJ2-7 to the DNA end suggests the J call may be wrong. Germline CDR1 reads SGHTA; CDR2 reads FQGTGA. The CDR3 is 13 residues long. The CDR3 DNA reads TGTGCCAGCAGCTTAAGCGCAGGCTACGAGCAGTACTTC. Protein: CASSLSAGYEQYF.

This clonotype came up many times. The chain carries TRBV7-9 and TRBJ2-5; 9 positions agree with TRBD2. CDR1 is SEHNR, CDR2 FQNEAQ, per germline (reference sequence). The junction had 12 bases not matched to a gene; V was cut back by 4 bases and J by 0 bases. This CDR3 has 18 residues. The CDR3 sequence: CASSSHLGLAGDQETQYF. The CDR3 bases are TGTGCCAGCAGCTCACACCTTGGATTAGCGGGAGACCAAGAGACCCAGTACTTC.

The chain links TRBV12-5 to TRBJ2-5; D is unclear. The J call may be faulty, since TRBJ2-1 better matches the DNA end. The CDR3 runs to 14 residues. From germline, CDR1 is LGHNT and CDR2 FRNRAP. Here the CDR3 DNA reads TGTGCTAGTGGTTTGGACGGCGCACTTAGAGAGCAGTTCTTC. This codes for CASGLDGALREQFF.

The rearrangement links TRBV29-1 to TRBJ2-6; no reliable D call. The CDR3 spans 16 residues. V gave up 4 bases and J gave up 1 base, with 14 bases separating them. Germline values: CDR1 SQVTM, CDR2 ANQGSEA. The CDR3 DNA is TGCAGCGTTGGGGATTCAGGAAATTCTGGGGCCAACGTCCTGACTTTC. As protein: CSVGDSGNSGANVLTF.

This clonotype has a handful of counts. The V gene is TRBV6-4, the J gene TRBJ2-2; D is undetermined. The CDR3 contains 15 residues. CDR1 MRHNA and CDR2 SNTAGT come from the germline V gene. Between the trimmed V and J ends, which lost 3 bases and 0 bases, there was a span of 8 bases. The CDR3 nucleotides read TGTGCCAGCAGTGATAAGCACGCGAACACCGGGGAGCTGTTTTTT. The encoded protein is CASSDKHANTGELFF.